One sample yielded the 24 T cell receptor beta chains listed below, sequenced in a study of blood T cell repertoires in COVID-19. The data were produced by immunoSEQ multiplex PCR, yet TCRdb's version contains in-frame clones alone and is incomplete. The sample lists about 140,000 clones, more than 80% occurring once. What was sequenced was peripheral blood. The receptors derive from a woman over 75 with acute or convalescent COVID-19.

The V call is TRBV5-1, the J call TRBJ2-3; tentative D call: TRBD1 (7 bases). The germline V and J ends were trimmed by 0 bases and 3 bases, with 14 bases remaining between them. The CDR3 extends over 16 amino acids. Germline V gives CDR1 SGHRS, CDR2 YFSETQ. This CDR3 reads CASSLAAGGGTDTQYF. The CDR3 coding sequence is TGCGCCAGCAGCTTGGCGGCAGGGGGAGGTACAGATACGCAGTATTTT.

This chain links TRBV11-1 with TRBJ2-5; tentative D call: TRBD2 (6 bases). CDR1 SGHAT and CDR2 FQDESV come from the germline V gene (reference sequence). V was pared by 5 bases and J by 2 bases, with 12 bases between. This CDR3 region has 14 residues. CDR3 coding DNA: TGTGCCAGCAGCGCGGGGCCGGGGCAAGAGACCCAGTACTTC. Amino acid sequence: CASSAGPGQETQYF.

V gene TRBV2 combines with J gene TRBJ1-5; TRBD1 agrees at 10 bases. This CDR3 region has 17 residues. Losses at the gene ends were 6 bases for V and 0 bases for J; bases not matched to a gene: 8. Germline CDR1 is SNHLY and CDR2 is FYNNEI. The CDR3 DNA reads TGTGCCAGCAGGTCCGGGACAGGGGTTTATAGCAATCAGCCCCAGCATTTT. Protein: CASRSGTGVYSNQPQHF.

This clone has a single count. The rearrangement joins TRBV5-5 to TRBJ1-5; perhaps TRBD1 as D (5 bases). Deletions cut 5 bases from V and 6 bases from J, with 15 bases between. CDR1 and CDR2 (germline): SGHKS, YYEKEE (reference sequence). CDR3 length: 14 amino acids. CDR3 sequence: CASRRQINTQPQHF. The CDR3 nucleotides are TGTGCCAGCAGACGACAGATAAATACTCAGCCCCAGCATTTT.

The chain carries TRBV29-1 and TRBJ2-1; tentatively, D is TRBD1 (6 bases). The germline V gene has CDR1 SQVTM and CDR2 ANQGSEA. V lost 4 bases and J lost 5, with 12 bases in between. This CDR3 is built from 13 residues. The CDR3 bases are TGCAGCGTTGTCAGGGGAACTGACAATGAGCAGTTCTTC. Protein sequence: CSVVRGTDNEQFF.

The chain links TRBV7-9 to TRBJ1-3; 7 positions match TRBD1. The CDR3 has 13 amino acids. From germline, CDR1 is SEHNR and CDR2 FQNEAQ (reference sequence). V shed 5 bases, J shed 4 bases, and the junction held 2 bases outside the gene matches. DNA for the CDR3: TGTGCCAGCAGCCCAGGGGGGGGAAACACCATATATTTT. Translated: CASSPGGGNTIYF.

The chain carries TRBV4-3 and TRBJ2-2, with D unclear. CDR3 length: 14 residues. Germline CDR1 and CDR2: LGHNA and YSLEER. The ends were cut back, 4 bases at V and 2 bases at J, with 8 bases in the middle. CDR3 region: CASSRNSNTGELFF. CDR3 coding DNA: TGCGCCAGCAGCCGCAACAGTAACACCGGGGAGCTGTTTTTT.

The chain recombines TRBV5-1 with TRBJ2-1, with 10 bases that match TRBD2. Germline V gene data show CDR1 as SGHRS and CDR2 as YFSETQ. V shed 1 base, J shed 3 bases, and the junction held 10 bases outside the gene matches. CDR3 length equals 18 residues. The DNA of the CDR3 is TGCGCCAGCAGCTTGCTCCCCTTCCCTAGCGGGGGCTACAATGAGCAGTTCTTC. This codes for CASSLLPFPSGGYNEQFF.

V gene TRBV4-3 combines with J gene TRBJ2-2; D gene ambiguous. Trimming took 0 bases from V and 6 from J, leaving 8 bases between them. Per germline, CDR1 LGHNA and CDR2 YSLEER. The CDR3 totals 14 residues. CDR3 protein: CASSQDAVAGELFF. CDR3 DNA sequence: TGCGCCAGCAGCCAAGATGCGGTGGCCGGGGAGCTGTTTTTT.

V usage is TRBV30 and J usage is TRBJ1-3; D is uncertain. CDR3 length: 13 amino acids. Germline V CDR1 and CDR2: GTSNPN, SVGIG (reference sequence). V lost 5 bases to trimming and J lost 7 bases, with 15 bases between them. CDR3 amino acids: CAWGPGRGNTIYF. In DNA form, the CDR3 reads TGTGCCTGGGGTCCTGGGAGAGGCAACACCATATATTTT.

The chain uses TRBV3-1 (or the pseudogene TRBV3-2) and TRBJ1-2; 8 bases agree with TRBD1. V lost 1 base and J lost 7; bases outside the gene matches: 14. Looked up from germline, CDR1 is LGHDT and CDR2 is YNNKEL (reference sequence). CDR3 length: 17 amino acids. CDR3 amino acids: CASSQVFATGEIGGYTF. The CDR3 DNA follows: TGTGCCAGCAGCCAAGTCTTTGCGACAGGGGAGATTGGTGGCTACACCTTC.

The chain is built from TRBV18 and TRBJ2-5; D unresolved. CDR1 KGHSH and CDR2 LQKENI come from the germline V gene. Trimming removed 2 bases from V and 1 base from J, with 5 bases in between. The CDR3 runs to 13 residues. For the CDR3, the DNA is TGTGCCAGCTCACCAAACAGCCAAGAGACCCAGTACTTC. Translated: CASSPNSQETQYF.

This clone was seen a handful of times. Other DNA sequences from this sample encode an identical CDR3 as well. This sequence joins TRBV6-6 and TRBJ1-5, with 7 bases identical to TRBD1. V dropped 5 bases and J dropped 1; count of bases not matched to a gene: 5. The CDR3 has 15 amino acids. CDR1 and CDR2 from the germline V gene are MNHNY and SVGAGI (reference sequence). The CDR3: CASSLQGGSNQPQHF. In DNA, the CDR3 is TGTGCCAGCAGTCTCCAAGGGGGCAGCAATCAGCCCCAGCATTTT.

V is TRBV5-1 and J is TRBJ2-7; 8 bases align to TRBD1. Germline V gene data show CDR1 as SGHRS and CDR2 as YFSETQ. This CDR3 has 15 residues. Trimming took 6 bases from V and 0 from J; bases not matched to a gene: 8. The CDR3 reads CASTPGGYPSYEQYF. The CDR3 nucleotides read TGCGCCAGCACCCCAGGGGGCTACCCCTCCTACGAGCAGTACTTC. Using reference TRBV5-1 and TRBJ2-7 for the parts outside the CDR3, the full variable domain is KAGVTQTPRYLIKTRGQQVTLSCSPISGHRSVSWYQQTPGQGLQFLFEYFSETQRNKGNFPGRFSGRQFSNSRSEMNVSTLELGDSALYLCASTPGGYPSYEQYFGPGTRLTVT.

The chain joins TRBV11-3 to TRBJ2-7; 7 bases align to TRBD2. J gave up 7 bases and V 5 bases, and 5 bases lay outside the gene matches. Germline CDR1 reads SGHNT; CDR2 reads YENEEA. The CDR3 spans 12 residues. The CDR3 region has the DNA TGTGCCAGCAGCCGGCGGGGGATAGAGCAGTACTTC. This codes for CASSRRGIEQYF.

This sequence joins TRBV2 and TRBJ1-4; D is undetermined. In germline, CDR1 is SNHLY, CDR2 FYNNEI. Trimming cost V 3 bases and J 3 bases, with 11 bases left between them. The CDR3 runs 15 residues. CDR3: CASSEVGVSNEKLFF. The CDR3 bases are TGTGCCAGCAGTGAGGTCGGGGTTTCTAATGAAAAACTGTTTTTT.

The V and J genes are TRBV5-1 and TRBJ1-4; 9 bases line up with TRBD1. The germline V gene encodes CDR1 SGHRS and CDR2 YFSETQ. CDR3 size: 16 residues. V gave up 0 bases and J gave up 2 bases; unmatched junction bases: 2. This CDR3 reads CASSLAGTGTNEKLFF. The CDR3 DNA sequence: TGCGCCAGCAGCTTGGCCGGGACAGGGACTAATGAAAAACTGTTTTTT.

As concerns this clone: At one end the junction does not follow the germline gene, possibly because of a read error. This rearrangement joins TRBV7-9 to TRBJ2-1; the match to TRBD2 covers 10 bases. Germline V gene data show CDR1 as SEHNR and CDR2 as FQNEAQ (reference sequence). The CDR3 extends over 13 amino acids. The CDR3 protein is CASSLAGAWGQFF. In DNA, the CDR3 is TGTGCCAGCAGCCTAGCGGGGGCCTGGGGGCAGTTCTTC.

Here the CDR3 DNA reads TGTGCCAGCAGCTCTACAGGGTCGATTGGAAACACCATATATTTT. Its translation is CASSSTGSIGNTIYF. V usage is TRBV7-9 and J usage is TRBJ1-3; D is possibly TRBD1 (6 bases). Between the trimmed V and J ends, which lost 4 bases and 3 bases, there was a span of 13 bases. This CDR3 contains 15 residues. Germline CDR1 SEHNR, CDR2 FQNEAQ (reference sequence).

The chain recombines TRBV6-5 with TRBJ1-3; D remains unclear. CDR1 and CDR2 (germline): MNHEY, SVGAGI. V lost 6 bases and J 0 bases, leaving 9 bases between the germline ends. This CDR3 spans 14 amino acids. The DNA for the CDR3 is TGTGCCAGCAGCCCCGCCGGCTCTGGAAACACCATATATTTT. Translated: CASSPAGSGNTIYF.

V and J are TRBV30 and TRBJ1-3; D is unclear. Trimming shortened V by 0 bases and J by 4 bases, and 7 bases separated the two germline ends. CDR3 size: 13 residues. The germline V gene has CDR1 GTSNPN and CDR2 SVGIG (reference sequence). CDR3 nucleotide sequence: TGTGCCTGGAGTGTAAACGGGGGAAACACCATATATTTT. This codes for CAWSVNGGNTIYF.

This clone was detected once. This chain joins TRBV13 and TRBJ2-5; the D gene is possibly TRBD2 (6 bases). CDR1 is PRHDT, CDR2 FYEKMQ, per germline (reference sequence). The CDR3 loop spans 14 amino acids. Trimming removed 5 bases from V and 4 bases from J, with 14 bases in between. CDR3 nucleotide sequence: TGTGCCAGCAGCCCCGGGAGCCGGGGAGAGACCCAGTACTTC. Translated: CASSPGSRGETQYF.

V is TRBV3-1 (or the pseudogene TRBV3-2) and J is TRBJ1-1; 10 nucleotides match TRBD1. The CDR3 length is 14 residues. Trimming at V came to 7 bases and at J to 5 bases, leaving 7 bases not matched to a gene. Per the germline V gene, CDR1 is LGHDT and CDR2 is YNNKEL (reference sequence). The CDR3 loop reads CASNPGQGMTEAFF. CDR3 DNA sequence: TGTGCCAGCAACCCGGGACAGGGGATGACTGAAGCTTTCTTT.

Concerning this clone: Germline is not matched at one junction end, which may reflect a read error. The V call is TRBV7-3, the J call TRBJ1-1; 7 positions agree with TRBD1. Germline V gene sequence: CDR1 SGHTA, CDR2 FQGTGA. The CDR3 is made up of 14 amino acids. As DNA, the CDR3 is TGTGCCAGCAGCCTAACAGGGGTGGACACTGAAGCTTTCTTT. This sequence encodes CASSLTGVDTEAFF.